Listed here is a single T cell receptor beta chain. Its specificity is not known. The CDR3 has 13 residues. Looked up from germline, CDR1 is SGHTA and CDR2 is FQGTGA. Trimming took 5 bases from V and 7 from J; bases not matched to a gene: 6. Timing groups of about 4 and about 12 weeks for second doses were pooled. These data originate in a study of T cell responses to AZD1222 COVID-19 vaccine. General study results and limits: There were vaccine-associated CD4 TCRs across spike, dominant at 160-218 and 743-854.

The repertoire was sequenced with immunoSEQ multiplex PCR; TCRdb's copy has only in-frame clones and lacks some. The sample lists some 79,000 clones, 80% to 90% occurring once. The chain uses TRBV7-3 and TRBJ1-1, with 8 positions matching TRBD1. The specimen was peripheral blood, collected 28 days after the second AZD1222 dose. The receptor's source is an adult who received the AZD1222 COVID-19 vaccine. CDR3 sequence reads: CASSGQGNSEAFF. Here the CDR3 DNA reads TGTGCCAGCAGCGGACAGGGCAATAGTGAAGCTTTCTTT.